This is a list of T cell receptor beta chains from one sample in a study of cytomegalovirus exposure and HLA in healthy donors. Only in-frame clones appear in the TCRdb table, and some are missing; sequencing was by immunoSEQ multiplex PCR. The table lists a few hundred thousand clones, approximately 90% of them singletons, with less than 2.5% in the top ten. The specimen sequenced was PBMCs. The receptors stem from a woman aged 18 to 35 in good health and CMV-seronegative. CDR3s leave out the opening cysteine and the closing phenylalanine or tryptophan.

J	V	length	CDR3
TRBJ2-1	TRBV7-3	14	ASSLNVGGGYNEQF
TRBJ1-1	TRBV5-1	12	ASGFDSMNTEAF
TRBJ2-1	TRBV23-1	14	ASSQSRGSSYNEQF
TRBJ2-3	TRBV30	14	AWSPPTGKSTDTQY
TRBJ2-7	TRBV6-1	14	ASSDPGQPLTYEQY
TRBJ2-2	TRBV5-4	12	ASSFPQGPGELF
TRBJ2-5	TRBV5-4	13	ASSAGQGNQETQY
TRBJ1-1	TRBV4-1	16	ASSPGTGGDGWGTEAF
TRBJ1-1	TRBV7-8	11	ASSWAGSTEAF
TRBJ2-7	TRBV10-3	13	AISESGTSPYEQY
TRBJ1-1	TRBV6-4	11	ASSQQVNTEAF
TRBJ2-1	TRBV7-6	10	ASSRAGGREI
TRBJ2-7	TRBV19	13	ASSIDLRESYEQY
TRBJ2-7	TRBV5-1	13	ASSLGQGYGDEQY
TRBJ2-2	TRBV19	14	ASSSPGTGVIGELF
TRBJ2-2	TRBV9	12	ASSVGTGTGELF
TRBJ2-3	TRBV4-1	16	ASSQEPGDSGGANTQY
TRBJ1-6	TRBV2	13	ASKGPAGANSPLH
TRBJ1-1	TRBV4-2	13	ASSLTEVPSTKAF
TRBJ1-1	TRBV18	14	ASSPRGQGASAEAF
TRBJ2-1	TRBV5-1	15	ASSLGTGTASYNEQF
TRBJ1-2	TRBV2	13	ASNRGQGLDYGYT
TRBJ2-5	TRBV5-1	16	ASSTPEWGPNIQETQY
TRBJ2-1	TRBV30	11	AWSGLSQGEQF
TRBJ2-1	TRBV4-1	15	ASSQLPLAGGNNEQF
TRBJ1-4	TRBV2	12	ASSTGRMNEKLF
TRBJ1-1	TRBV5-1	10	ASSPLGSEAF
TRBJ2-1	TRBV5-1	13	ASSLSPSSYNEQF
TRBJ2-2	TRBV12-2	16	ASRQLPTGGPLSGELF
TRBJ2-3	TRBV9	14	ASSPRPGLSTDTQY
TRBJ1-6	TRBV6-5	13	ASSYMQGHNSPLH
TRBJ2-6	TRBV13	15	ASGGSDSLSGANVLT
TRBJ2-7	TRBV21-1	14	ASSKAVGDASYEQY
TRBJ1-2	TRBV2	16	ASRGGGVQSSTNYGYT
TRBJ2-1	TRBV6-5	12	AIRPLGGGEEQF
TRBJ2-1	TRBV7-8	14	ASSSQLAGRDNEQF
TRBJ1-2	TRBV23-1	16	ASSQSGKGSIPNYGYT
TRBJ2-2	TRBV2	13	ASTRTSGGTGELF
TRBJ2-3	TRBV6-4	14	ASSDEAGDGADTQY
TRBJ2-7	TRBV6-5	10	ASSYGGVEQY
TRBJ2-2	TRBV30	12	AWRGQGNTGELF
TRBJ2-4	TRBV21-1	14	ASSKMGALAKNIQY
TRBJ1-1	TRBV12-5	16	ASGLVLSGQGPNTEAF
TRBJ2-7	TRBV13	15	ASSLGRAGGSSYEQY
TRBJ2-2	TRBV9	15	ASSGTSGGRNTGELF
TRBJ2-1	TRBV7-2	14	ASSPSGGSSYNEQF
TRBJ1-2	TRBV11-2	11	ASSLQGLYGYT